This T cell receptor (beta chain) emerged from a study of cytomegalovirus exposure and HLA in healthy donors. Findings and caveats of the study: Cytomegalovirus association was listed for about 150 TCR beta chains. A later analysis linked more than 15,000 TCR beta sequences to HLA alleles at 0.05 false discovery rate. Earlier findings revealed that most TCR beta V segments proved productive either about 87% or about 30% of the time.

Healthy bone marrow donors made up the donor group. CDR1 and CDR2 (germline): SSHAT, FNYEAQ (reference sequence). There are 16 residues in the CDR3. A remark on this clone: What it binds is unknown. One end of the junction fails to match germline, which may point to a read error.

PCR employed 60 Vbeta and 13 Jbeta primers. TCRdb's table, derived via immunoSEQ multiplex PCR, lists solely in-frame clones and lacks some. Found here are about 120,000 clones, around 77% of them singletons; the top ten hold about 5%. This sequence originates from a woman in her twenties or thirties in good health and CMV-seropositive. This chain links TRBV7-7 with TRBJ2-2; 8 bases are shared with TRBD1. The sequencing input was PBMCs. The CDR3 reads CASSLVSGGFSGELFF. CDR3 DNA sequence: TGTGCTAGCAGCTTAGTCTCAGGGGGCTTTTCCGGGGAGCTGTTTTTT.